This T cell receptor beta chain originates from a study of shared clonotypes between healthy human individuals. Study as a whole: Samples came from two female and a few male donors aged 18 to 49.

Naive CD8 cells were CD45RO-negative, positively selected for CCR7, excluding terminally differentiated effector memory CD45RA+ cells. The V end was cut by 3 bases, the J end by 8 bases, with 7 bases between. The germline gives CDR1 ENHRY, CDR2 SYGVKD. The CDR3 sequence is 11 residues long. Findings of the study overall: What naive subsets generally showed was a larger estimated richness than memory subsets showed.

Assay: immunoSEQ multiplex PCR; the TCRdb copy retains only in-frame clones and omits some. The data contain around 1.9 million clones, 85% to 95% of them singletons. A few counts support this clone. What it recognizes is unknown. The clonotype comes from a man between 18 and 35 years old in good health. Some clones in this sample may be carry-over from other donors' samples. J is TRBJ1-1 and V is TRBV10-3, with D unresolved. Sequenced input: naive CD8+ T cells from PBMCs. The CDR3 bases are TGTGCCATCAGTGACTTCTCCGAAGCTTTCTTT. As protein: CAISDFSEAFF.